This TCR beta chain emerged from a study of shared T cell receptors in the human thymus. From germline, CDR1 is PRHDT and CDR2 FYEKMQ (reference sequence). Germline trimming cut 5 bases from V and 12 bases from J; bases unmatched to any gene: 18. The CDR3 spans 17 residues. The protocol was immunoSEQ multiplex PCR, while the TCRdb copy is restricted to in-frame clones and leaves out a portion. Of hundreds of thousands of clones in the sample, more than 75% were seen once. The same sample was also used in a study of human thymus T cells.

Material for sequencing was thymocytes. V usage is TRBV13 and J usage is TRBJ2-1; 11 bases map to TRBD2. The receptor was derived from a boy under two years old with a congenital heart defect. Written as DNA, the CDR3 is TGTGCCAGCAGCCCCGGGCCCCTAGCGGGAGGAGGTCATGTGCAGTTCTTC. It encodes CASSPGPLAGGGHVQFF.